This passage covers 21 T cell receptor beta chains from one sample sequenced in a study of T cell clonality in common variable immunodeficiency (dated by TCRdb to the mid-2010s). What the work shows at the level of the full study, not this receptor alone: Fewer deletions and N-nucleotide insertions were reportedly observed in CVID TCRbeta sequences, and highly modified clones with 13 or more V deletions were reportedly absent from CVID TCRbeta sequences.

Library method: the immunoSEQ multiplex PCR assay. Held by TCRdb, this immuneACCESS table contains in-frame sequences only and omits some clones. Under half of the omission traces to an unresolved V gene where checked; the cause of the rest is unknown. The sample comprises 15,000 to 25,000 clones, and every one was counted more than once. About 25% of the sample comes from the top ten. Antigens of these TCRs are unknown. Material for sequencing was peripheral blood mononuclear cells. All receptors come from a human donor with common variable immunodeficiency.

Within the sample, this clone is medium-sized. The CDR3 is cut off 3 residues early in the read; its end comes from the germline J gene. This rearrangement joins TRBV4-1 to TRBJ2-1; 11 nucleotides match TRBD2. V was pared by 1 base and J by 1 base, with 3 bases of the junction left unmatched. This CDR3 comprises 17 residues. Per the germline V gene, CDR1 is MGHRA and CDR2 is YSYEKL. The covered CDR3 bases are TGCGCCAGCAGCCAAGTACTAGCGGGGGTTTCCTACAATGAG. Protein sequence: CASSQVLAGVSYNE. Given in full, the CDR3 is CASSQVLAGVSYNEQFF.

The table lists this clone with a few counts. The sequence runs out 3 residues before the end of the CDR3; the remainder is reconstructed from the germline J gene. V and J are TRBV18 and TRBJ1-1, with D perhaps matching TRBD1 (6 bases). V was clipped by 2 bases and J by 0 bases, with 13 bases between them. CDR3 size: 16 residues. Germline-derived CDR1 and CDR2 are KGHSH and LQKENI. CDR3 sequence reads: CASSPYTGLVNTEAFF. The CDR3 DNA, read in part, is TGTGCCAGCTCACCATACACAGGGTTGGTGAACACTGAA. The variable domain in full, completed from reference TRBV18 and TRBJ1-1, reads NAGVMQNPRHLVRRRGQEARLRCSPMKGHSHVYWYRQLPEEGLKFMVYLQKENIIDESGMPKERFSAEFPKEGPSILRIQQVVRGDSAAYFCASSPYTGLVNTEAFFGQGTRLTVV.

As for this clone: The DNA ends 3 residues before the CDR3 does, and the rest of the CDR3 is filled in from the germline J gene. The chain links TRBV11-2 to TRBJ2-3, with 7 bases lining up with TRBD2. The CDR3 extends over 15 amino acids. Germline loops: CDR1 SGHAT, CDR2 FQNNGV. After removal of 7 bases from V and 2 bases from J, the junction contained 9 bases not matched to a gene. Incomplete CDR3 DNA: TGTGCCAGCAAAAGAGGGAGGGGATACACAGATACG. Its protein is CASKRGRGYTDT. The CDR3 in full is CASKRGRGYTDTQYF. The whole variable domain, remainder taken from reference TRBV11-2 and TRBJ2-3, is EAGVAQSPRYKIIEKRQSVAFWCNPISGHATLYWYQQILGQGPKLLIQFQNNGVVDDSQLPKDRFSAERLKGVDSTLKIQPAKLEDSAVYLCASKRGRGYTDTQYFGPGTRLTVL.

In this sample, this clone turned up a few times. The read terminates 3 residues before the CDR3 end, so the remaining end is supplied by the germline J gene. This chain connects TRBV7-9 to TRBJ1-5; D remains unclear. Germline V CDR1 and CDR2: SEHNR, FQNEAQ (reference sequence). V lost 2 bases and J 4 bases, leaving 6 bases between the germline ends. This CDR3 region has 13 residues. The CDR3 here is CASSLSENQPQHF. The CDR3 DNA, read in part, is TGTGCCAGCAGCTTATCAGAGAATCAGCCC.

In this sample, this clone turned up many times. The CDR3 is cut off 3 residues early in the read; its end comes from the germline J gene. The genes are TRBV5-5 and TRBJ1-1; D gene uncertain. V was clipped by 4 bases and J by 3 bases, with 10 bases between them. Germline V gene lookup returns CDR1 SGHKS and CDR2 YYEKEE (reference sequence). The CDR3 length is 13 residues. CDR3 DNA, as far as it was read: TGTGCCAGCAGCCAACTTACGCACACTGAA. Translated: CASSQLTHTE. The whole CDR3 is CASSQLTHTEAFF.

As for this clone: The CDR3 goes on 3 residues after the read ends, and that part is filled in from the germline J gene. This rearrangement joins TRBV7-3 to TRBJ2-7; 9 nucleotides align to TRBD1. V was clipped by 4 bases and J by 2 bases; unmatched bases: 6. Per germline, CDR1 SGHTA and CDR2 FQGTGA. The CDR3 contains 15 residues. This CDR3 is CASSSDRGFPYEQYF. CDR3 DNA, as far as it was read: TGTGCCAGCAGCTCAGACAGGGGGTTCCCCTACGAG.

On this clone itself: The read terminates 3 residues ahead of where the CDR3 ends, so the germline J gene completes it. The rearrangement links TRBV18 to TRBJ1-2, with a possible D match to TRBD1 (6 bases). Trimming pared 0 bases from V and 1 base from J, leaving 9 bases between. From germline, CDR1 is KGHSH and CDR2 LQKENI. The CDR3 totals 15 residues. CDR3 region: CASSPPTGYNYGYTF. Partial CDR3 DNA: TGTGCCAGCTCACCACCGACAGGTTATAACTATGGC.

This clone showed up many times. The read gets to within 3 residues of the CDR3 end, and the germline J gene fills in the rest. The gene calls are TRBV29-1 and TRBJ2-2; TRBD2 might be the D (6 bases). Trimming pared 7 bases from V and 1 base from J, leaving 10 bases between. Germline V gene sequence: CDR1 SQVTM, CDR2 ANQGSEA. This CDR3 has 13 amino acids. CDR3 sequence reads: CSAYSGNTGELFF. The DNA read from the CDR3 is TGCAGCGCCTATAGCGGGAACACCGGGGAG.

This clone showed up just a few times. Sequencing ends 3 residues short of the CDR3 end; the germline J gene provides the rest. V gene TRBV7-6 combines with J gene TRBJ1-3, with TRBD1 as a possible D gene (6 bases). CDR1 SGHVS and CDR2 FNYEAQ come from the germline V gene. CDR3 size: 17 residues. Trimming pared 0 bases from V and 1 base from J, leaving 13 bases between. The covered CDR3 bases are TGTGCCAGCAGCTTAGCGCAGGGGAGGGGATCTGGAAACACC. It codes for CASSLAQGRGSGNT. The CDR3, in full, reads CASSLAQGRGSGNTIYF.

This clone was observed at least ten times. The sequenced CDR3 bases are TGTGCCAGCAGCTATTTTGCAGGGAAAACTGAA. As protein: CASSYFAGKTE. In full, the CDR3 reads CASSYFAGKTEAFF. The rearrangement uses TRBV7-9 and TRBJ1-1; maybe TRBD1 (5 bases). Read coverage stops 3 residues before the CDR3 terminus; the germline J gene supplies the remainder. This CDR3 spans 14 amino acids. Trimming left V 4 bases short and J 5 bases short, with 14 bases between. Germline CDR1 reads SEHNR; CDR2 reads FQNEAQ (reference sequence).

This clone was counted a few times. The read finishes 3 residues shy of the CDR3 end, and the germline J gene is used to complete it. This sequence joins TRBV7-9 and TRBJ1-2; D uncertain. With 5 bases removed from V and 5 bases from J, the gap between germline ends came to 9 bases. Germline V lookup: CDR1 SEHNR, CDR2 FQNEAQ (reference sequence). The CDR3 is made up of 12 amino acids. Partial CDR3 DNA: TGTGCCAGCAGCCCTGGCGGGTATGGC. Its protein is CASSPGGYG. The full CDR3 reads CASSPGGYGYTF.

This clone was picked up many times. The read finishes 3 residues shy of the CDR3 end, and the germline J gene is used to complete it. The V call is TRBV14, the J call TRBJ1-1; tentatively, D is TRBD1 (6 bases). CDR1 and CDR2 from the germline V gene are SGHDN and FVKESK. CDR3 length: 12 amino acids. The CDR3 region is CASSHNGQEAFF. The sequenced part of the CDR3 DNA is TGTGCCAGCAGCCATAATGGACAGGAA.

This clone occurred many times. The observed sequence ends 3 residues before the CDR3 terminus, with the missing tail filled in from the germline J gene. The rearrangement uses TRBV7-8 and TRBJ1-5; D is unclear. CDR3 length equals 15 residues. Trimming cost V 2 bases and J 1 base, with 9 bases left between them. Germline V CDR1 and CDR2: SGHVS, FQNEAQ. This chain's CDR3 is CASSLFERSNQPQHF. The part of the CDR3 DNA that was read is TGTGCCAGCAGCTTATTCGAACGGAGCAATCAGCCC.

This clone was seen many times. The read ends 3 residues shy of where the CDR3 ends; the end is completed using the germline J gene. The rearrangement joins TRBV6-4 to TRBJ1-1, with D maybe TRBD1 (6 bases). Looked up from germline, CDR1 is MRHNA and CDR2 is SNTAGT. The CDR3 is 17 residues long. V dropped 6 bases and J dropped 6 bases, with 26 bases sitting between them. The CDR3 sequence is CASRDRQVKGSLSEAFF. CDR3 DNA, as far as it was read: TGTGCCAGCAGAGACAGACAGGTAAAGGGCTCTTTGTCTGAA.

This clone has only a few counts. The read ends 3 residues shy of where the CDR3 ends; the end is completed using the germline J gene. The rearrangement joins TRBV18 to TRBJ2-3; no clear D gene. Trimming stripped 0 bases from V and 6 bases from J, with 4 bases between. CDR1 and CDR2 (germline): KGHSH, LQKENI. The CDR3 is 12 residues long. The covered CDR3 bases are TGTGCCAGCTCACCACCGTCGGATACG. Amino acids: CASSPPSDT. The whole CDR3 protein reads CASSPPSDTQYF.

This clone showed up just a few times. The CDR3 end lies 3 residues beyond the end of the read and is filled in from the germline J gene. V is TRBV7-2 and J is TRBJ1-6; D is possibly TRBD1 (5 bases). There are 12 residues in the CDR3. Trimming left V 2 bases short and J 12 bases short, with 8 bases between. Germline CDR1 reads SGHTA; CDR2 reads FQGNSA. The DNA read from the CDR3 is TGTGCCAGCAGCTTACAGGGAGGACCC. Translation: CASSLQGGP. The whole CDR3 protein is CASSLQGGPLHF.

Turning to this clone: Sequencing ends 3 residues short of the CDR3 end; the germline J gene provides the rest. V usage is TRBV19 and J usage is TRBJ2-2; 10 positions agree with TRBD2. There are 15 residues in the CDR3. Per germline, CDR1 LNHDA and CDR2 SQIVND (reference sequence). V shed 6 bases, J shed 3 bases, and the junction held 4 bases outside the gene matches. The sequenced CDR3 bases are TGTGCCAGTAGAACTAGCGGGGACTACACCGGGGAG. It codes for CASRTSGDYTGE. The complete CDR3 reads CASRTSGDYTGELFF.

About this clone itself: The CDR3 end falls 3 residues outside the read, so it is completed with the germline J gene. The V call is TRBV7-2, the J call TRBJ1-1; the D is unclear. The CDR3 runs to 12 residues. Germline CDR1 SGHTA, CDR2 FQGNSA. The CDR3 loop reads CASTNTNLEAFF. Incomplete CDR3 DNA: TGTGCCAGCACCAATACAAATTTAGAA.

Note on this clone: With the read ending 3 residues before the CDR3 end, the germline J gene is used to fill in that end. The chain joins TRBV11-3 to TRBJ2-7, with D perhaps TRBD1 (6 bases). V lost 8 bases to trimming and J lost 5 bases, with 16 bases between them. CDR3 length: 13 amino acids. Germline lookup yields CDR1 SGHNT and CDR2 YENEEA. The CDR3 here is CASAASGVDEQYF. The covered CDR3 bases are TGTGCCAGCGCCGCTTCAGGGGTTGACGAG.

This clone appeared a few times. The sequenced part of the CDR3 DNA is TGTGCCAGCAGCTGGCCCTTCGGGGGGGCCTTCAATGAG. It yields the protein CASSWPFGGAFNE. The whole CDR3 protein is CASSWPFGGAFNEQFF. The gene calls are TRBV7-6 and TRBJ2-1; 8 nucleotides align to TRBD2. The read ends 3 residues before the CDR3 terminus; that terminus is restored from the germline J gene. This CDR3 is 16 amino acids long. V shed 4 bases, J shed 6 bases, and the junction held 11 bases outside the gene matches. Germline V CDR1 and CDR2: SGHVS, FNYEAQ.

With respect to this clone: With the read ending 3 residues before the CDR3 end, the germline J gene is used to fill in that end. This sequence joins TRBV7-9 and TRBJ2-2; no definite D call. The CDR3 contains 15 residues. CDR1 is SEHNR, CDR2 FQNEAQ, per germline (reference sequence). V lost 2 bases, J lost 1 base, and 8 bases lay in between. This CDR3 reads CASSLWSQNTGELFF. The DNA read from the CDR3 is TGTGCCAGCAGCTTATGGTCACAGAACACCGGGGAG.